The 17 T cell receptor beta chains below come from one sample, sequenced in a study of Graves' ophthalmopathy and Graves' hyperthyroidism. Amplification of TCR beta CDR3 regions used RNA transcripts. The first-round RT-PCR employed HTBI primers together with the Qiagen OneStep RT-PCR kit. A multiplex PCR was then performed as the second round. MiXCR, applied by TCRdb to the multiplex PCR reads, yields one record per CDR3 protein. The table includes about 740,000 distinct CDR3 sequences, 40% detected once. What was sequenced was peripheral blood. These receptors were obtained from an adult man with Graves' ophthalmopathy.

In its sample, this clonotype was seen a few times. This chain uses TRBV10-3 with TRBJ1-2; TRBD1 might be the D (6 bases). V was shortened by 10 bases and J by 4 bases, with 19 bases between the two germline ends. Germline CDR1 is ENHRY and CDR2 is SYGVKD. The CDR3 is 14 residues long. CDR3 bases: TGTGCCAGCAGCCGCCCAGGGGTCGGCTATGGCTACACCTTC. Protein product: CASSRPGVGYGYTF.

The chain has TRBV20-1 and TRBJ1-4, with TRBD1 identical over 8 bases. After removal of 2 bases from V and 0 bases from J, the junction contained 20 bases not matched to a gene. Germline CDR1 is DFQATT and CDR2 is SNEGSKA (reference sequence). The CDR3 runs 21 residues. CDR3 amino acids: CSARKIMSRTGQKATNEKLFF. The CDR3 nucleotides read TGCAGTGCTAGAAAGATTATGTCCCGGACAGGGCAAAAAGCAACTAATGAAAAACTGTTTTTT.

This sequence joins TRBV7-9 and TRBJ2-7, with D maybe TRBD2 (6 bases). The V gene lost 5 bases and the J gene lost 2 bases, with 13 bases spanning the gap. Germline V gene data show CDR1 as SEHNR and CDR2 as FQNEAQ (reference sequence). The CDR3 has 14 amino acids. The CDR3 is CASSGGGITYEQYV. In nucleotides, the CDR3 is TGTGCCAGCAGCGGAGGAGGGATCACCTACGAGCAGTACGTC.

This clonotype was counted many times. The chain uses TRBV2 and TRBJ1-2; TRBD1 matches at 9 bases. The V segment lost 6 bases and the J segment 5 bases; nucleotides outside the gene matches: 7. CDR1 and CDR2 (germline): SNHLY, FYNNEI. The CDR3 spans 14 residues. The CDR3 spells CASRTGTGFYGYTF. The DNA of the CDR3 is TGTGCCAGCAGGACCGGGACAGGGTTTTATGGCTACACCTTC.

This clonotype was detected many times. The V and J genes are TRBV9 and TRBJ1-3; D uncertain. V was shortened by 6 bases and J by 4 bases, with 2 bases between the two germline ends. Per the germline V gene, CDR1 is SGDLS and CDR2 is YYNGEE. The CDR3 runs 10 residues. CDR3 protein: CASKGNTIYF. DNA of the CDR3: TGTGCCAGCAAAGGAAACACCATATATTTT.

Ten or more counts support this clonotype. The gene calls are TRBV29-1 and TRBJ2-7; D unresolved. The CDR3 consists of 11 residues. V lost 6 bases and J 4 bases, leaving 10 bases between the germline ends. Germline V lookup: CDR1 SQVTM, CDR2 ANQGSEA. CDR3 amino acids: CSVRTIYEQYF. In nucleotides, the CDR3 is TGCAGCGTCCGCACCATATACGAGCAGTACTTC.

This clonotype was seen just once. A much larger clone differs by one base, so this may be a read error. The chain recombines TRBV7-8 with TRBJ1-3; a possible D gene is TRBD1 (6 bases). This CDR3 region has 16 residues. CDR1 SGHVS and CDR2 FQNEAQ come from the germline V gene. V was shortened by 5 bases and J by 3 bases, with 17 bases between the two germline ends. The CDR3: CASSEQGGGRGNTIYF. In DNA, the CDR3 is TGTGCCAGCAGCGAACAGGGAGGCGGACGTGGAAACACCATATATTTT.

The chain uses TRBV7-9 and TRBJ2-2; D is possibly TRBD1 or TRBD2 (6 bases each). The CDR3 is made up of 15 amino acids. V lost 3 bases and J lost 6, with 14 bases in between. The germline V gene encodes CDR1 SEHNR and CDR2 FQNEAQ (reference sequence). CDR3 bases: TGTGCCAGCAGCTTTCGACAGGAGGGCGCCGGGGAGCTGTTTTTT. Residues: CASSFRQEGAGELFF. Drawing the rest from reference TRBV7-9 and TRBJ2-2, the complete variable domain is DTGVSQNPRHKITKRGQNVTFRCDPISEHNRLYWYRQTLGQGPEFLTYFQNEAQLEKSRLLSDRFSAERPKGSFSTLEIQRTEQGDSAMYLCASSFRQEGAGELFFGEGSRLTVL.

V and J are TRBV10-3 and TRBJ1-2; 7 bases agree with TRBD1. This CDR3 contains 16 residues. Germline-derived CDR1 and CDR2 are ENHRY and SYGVKD. J was trimmed by 0 bases and V by 4 bases; bases with no gene match: 8. For the CDR3, the DNA is TGTGCCATCAGTGCGAGCCGGGACAGCACTAACTATGGCTACACCTTC. Translating gives CAISASRDSTNYGYTF.

The V and J genes are TRBV5-4 and TRBJ1-1, with 7 bases lining up with TRBD1. Per germline, CDR1 SGHNT and CDR2 YYREEE (reference sequence). Trimming at V came to 2 bases and at J to 4 bases, leaving 8 bases not matched to a gene. The CDR3 runs 15 residues. CDR3 coding DNA: TGTGCCAGCAGCTTTTTTCAGGGGGTGGTCACTGAAGCTTTCTTT. It translates to CASSFFQGVVTEAFF.

This clonotype was counted many times. V gene TRBV10-3 combines with J gene TRBJ1-5; D is uncertain. Per the germline V gene, CDR1 is ENHRY and CDR2 is SYGVKD. This CDR3 has 15 residues. The V gene lost 0 bases and the J gene lost 5 bases, with 11 bases spanning the gap. CDR3 in DNA: TGTGCCATCAGTGAGTCAAGGCAGACTCATCAGCCCCAGCATTTT. It translates to CAISESRQTHQPQHF.

This clonotype has a count of ten or more. V is TRBV10-3 and J is TRBJ2-5; a possible D gene is TRBD1 (5 bases). V lost 2 bases and J lost 0, with 16 bases in between. CDR1 and CDR2 from the germline V gene are ENHRY and SYGVKD. CDR3 size: 17 residues. CDR3 in DNA: TGTGCCATCAGTGAGCAACCTCCGACAGTTAACCAAGAGACCCAGTACTTC. It codes for CAISEQPPTVNQETQYF.

V gene TRBV6-4 combines with J gene TRBJ2-5; 9 nucleotides match TRBD2. V lost 6 bases and J lost 1; bases outside the gene matches: 12. This CDR3 has 17 amino acids. Germline V gene sequence: CDR1 MRHNA, CDR2 SNTAGT. CDR3 protein: CASSVGWREGPQETQYF. In DNA, the CDR3 is TGTGCCAGCAGCGTAGGTTGGCGGGAGGGGCCCCAAGAGACCCAGTACTTC.

In regard to this clonotype: Since the CDR3 does not end with the conserved phenylalanine or tryptophan, this likely comes from a read error. No DNA is shown, since the ends of the CDR3 on it are uncertain; the CDR3 is the one TCRdb lists. The chain joins TRBV29-1 to TRBJ2-7; no DNA check was done on the table's D call, TRBD1. The CDR3 is 10 amino acids in total, end residues counted. Germline CDR1 and CDR2: SQVTM and ANQGSEA. The CDR3 sequence is CSVESPGGCL.

This clonotype was observed a few times. This chain uses TRBV7-3 with TRBJ2-7, with D possibly TRBD2 on 5 matching bases. The length of the CDR3 is 15 residues. V was cut by 3 bases and J by 2 bases, with 14 bases left in between. Germline loops: CDR1 SGHTA, CDR2 FQGTGA. The CDR3 DNA sequence: TGTGCCAGCAGCTTGGAGGCGGGCCCTACCTACGAGCAGTACTTC. It encodes CASSLEAGPTYEQYF.

The gene calls are TRBV7-9 and TRBJ1-4, with TRBD1 identical over 7 bases. V lost 1 base and J lost 8; bases outside the gene matches: 4. Germline assignment: CDR1 SEHNR and CDR2 FQNEAQ (reference sequence). The length of the CDR3 is 14 residues. CDR3 sequence: CASSLVRGQEKLFF. The CDR3, as DNA: TGTGCCAGCAGCTTAGTTCGGGGACAGGAAAAACTGTTTTTT.

As regards this clonotype: Since the CDR3 does not end with the conserved phenylalanine or tryptophan, this likely comes from a read error. This chain links TRBV7-3 with TRBJ2-6, with 7 bases fitting TRBD1. The V segment lost 2 bases and the J segment 2 bases; nucleotides outside the gene matches: 0. The CDR3 is 15 amino acids. Looked up from germline, CDR1 is SGHTA and CDR2 is FQGTGA. The CDR3 reads CASSLQGAGANVLTS. The CDR3 nucleotides read TGTGCCAGCAGCTTACAGGGGGCTGGGGCCAACGTCCTGACTTCC.